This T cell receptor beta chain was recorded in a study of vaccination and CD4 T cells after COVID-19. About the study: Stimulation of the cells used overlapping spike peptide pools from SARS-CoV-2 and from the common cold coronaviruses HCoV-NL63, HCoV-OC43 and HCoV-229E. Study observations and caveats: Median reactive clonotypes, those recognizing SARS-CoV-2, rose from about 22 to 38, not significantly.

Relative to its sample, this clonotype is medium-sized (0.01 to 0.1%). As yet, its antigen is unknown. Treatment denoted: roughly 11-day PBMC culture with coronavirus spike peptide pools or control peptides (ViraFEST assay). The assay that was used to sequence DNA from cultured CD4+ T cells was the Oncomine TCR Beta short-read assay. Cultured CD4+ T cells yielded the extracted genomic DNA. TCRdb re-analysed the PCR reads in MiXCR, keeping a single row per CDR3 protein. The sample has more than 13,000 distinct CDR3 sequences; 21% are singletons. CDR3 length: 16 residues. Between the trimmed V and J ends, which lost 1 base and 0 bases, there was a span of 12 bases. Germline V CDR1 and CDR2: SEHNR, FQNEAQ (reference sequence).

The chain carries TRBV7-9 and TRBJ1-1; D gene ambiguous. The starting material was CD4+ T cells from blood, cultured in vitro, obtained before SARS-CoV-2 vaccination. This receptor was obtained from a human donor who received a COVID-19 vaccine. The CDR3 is CASSLGEARLNTEAFF. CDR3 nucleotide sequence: TGTGCCAGCAGCTTAGGTGAGGCTAGGTTGAACACTGAAGCTTTCTTT.